The rows below give T cell receptor beta chains drawn from one sample of a study of blood T cell repertoires in COVID-19. Sequencing used immunoSEQ multiplex PCR; TCRdb keeps in-frame clones, though not all of them. Of roughly 190,000 clones listed, more than 75% are singletons. Specimen: peripheral blood. These receptors were collected from a man aged 40-49 years with active or convalescent COVID-19. The CDR3 runs from the conserved cysteine through the conserved F or W. A D gene is named only where the DNA matches it firmly. Clone sizes are given selectively: once, few, many, or a class where the clone is expanded.

clone size,V gene,J gene,D gene,CDR3 protein,CDR3 DNA
.,TRBV5-1,TRBJ1-3,.,CASSLAGTGSPGNTIYF,TGCGCCAGCAGCTTGGCGGGTACAGGGTCCCCTGGAAACACCATATATTTT
.,TRBV3-1/TRBV3-2,TRBJ2-1,TRBD1,CASSSQGWHEQFF,TGTGCCAGCAGCTCACAGGGGTGGCATGAGCAGTTCTTC
.,TRBV28,TRBJ1-5,.,CASSLNRDSNQPQHF,TGTGCCAGCAGCCTAAACCGGGATAGCAATCAGCCCCAGCATTTT
.,TRBV18,TRBJ1-6,.,CASSPGQSSYNSPLHF,TGTGCCAGCTCACCAGGGCAGAGCTCCTATAATTCACCCCTCCACTTT
.,TRBV7-2,TRBJ2-7,.,CASSSTGKSYEQYF,TGTGCCAGCAGCTCGACAGGAAAGTCCTACGAGCAGTACTTC
.,TRBV12-3/TRBV12-4,TRBJ1-1,.,CASSLSTEAFF,TGTGCCAGCAGTCTTAGCACTGAAGCTTTCTTT
.,TRBV9,TRBJ2-2,.,CASSPHGTGELFF,TGTGCCAGCAGCCCCCACGGGACCGGGGAGCTGTTTTTT
.,TRBV7-2,TRBJ1-1,.,CASSLWAGLNTEAFF,TGTGCCAGCAGCTTATGGGCAGGGTTGAACACTGAAGCTTTCTTT
.,TRBV7-9,TRBJ1-1,TRBD1,CASSSGDRGPIEAFF,TGTGCCAGCAGCTCCGGGGACAGGGGGCCCATAGAAGCTTTCTTT
.,TRBV6-4,TRBJ1-6,TRBD1,CASSESGQYNSPLHF,TGTGCCAGCAGTGAGTCGGGACAGTATAATTCACCCCTCCACTTT
.,TRBV5-4,TRBJ1-2,.,CASSLPGTYGYTF,TGTGCCAGCAGCTTGCCAGGGACATATGGCTACACCTTC
.,TRBV5-1,TRBJ1-2,TRBD1,CASSLGDRGRGGYTF,TGCGCCAGCAGCTTGGGGGACAGGGGCCGGGGTGGCTACACCTTC
.,TRBV3-1/TRBV3-2,TRBJ2-3,TRBD2,CASSPRLAGNTDTQYF,TGTGCCAGCAGCCCGCGTCTAGCGGGAAACACAGATACGCAGTATTTT
few,TRBV10-3,TRBJ1-1,.,CAISIQGSEAFF,TGTGCCATCAGCATACAGGGTTCTGAAGCTTTCTTT
once,TRBV27,TRBJ2-1,TRBD2,CASSPVFSGSLYNEQFF,TGTGCCAGCAGTCCCGTTTTTAGCGGGAGTCTCTACAATGAGCAGTTCTTC
.,TRBV11-3,TRBJ2-1,.,CASTISDNRNEQFF,TGTGCCAGCACCATTTCGGACAACCGCAATGAGCAGTTCTTC
.,TRBV27,TRBJ2-1,TRBD2,CASSLKSSTSGSYSLSYNEQFF,TGTGCCAGCAGTTTAAAATCTTCGACTAGCGGGAGCTATAGCCTCTCCTACAATGAGCAGTTCTTC
.,TRBV29-1,TRBJ1-2,.,CSVVPGQGDYTF,TGCAGCGTTGTTCCGGGACAAGGGGACTACACCTTC
.,TRBV14,TRBJ2-2,.,CASGSLAGELFF,TGTGCCTCGGGGAGTTTAGCCGGGGAGCTGTTTTTT
once,TRBV11-1,TRBJ1-6,TRBD1,CASSARQGRIGSPLHF,TGTGCCAGCAGCGCAAGACAGGGGAGGATTGGGTCACCCCTCCACTTT
.,TRBV7-2,TRBJ1-1,.,CASSPVVGGSTEAFF,TGTGCCAGCAGCCCCGTGGTGGGGGGGTCCACTGAAGCTTTCTTT
.,TRBV19,TRBJ2-7,.,CASRRTGVLGEQYF,TGTGCCAGTAGACGAACCGGGGTTTTGGGGGAGCAGTACTTC
once,TRBV3-1/TRBV3-2,TRBJ2-3,TRBD2,CASSQDGTSGMYF,TGTGCCAGCAGCCAAGATGGGACTAGCGGGATGTATTTT
.,TRBV4-2,TRBJ2-1,.,CASSPRGDRQYNEQFF,TGTGCCAGCAGCCCCAGGGGGGACAGACAGTACAATGAGCAGTTCTTC
.,TRBV5-4,TRBJ2-7,.,CASSPYGPSYEQYF,TGTGCCAGCAGCCCCTACGGTCCTAGCTACGAGCAGTACTTC
.,TRBV9,TRBJ1-3,.,CASSPVGSSGNTIYF,TGTGCCAGCAGCCCGGTCGGGAGCTCTGGAAACACCATATATTTT
.,TRBV7-6,TRBJ1-1,.,CASSLRQAQNTEAFF,TGTGCCAGCAGCTTACGGCAGGCACAAAACACTGAAGCTTTCTTT
.,TRBV2,TRBJ2-1,TRBD2,CASSVGTSSYNEQFF,TGTGCCTCCTCGGTTGGGACTAGCTCCTACAATGAGCAGTTCTTC
.,TRBV10-3,TRBJ2-1,TRBD2,CAISETSGEYNEQFF,TGTGCCATCAGTGAGACTAGCGGGGAATACAATGAGCAGTTCTTC
once,TRBV2,TRBJ2-3,TRBD2,CASSEISLAGGGDTQYF,TGTGCCAGCAGTGAAATCTCGCTAGCGGGGGGAGGAGATACGCAGTATTTT
once,TRBV13,TRBJ1-1,.,CASSPRYRELEAFF,TGTGCCAGCAGCCCCCGATACAGGGAACTTGAAGCTTTCTTT
.,TRBV7-2,TRBJ2-7,.,CASSPRQMSSYEQYF,TGTGCCAGCAGCCCGAGGCAGATGAGCTCCTACGAGCAGTACTTC
.,TRBV19,TRBJ1-5,.,CASSRRGFSNQPQHF,TGTGCCAGTAGTCGGAGGGGATTCAGCAATCAGCCCCAGCATTTT
.,TRBV19,TRBJ2-3,.,CASRPRTGTSTDTQYF,TGTGCCAGTAGGCCCCGAACGGGGACTAGCACAGATACGCAGTATTTT
.,TRBV7-2,TRBJ2-1,TRBD2,CASKSGSSYNEQFF,TGTGCCAGCAAAAGCGGGAGCTCCTACAATGAGCAGTTCTTC
few,TRBV12-5,TRBJ1-1,.,CASATPLLTRNTEAFF,TGTGCTAGTGCCACACCCCTCCTGACTCGCAACACTGAAGCTTTCTTT
once,TRBV6-5,TRBJ1-2,TRBD1,CASSYAGQGTYGYTF,TGTGCCAGCAGTTACGCGGGACAGGGCACCTATGGCTACACCTTC
once,TRBV10-3,TRBJ2-7,TRBD1,CAISSGQGGYEQYF,TGTGCCATCAGCTCGGGACAGGGGGGTTACGAGCAGTACTTC
.,TRBV18,TRBJ2-1,TRBD1,CASSPSDRGSNEQFF,TGTGCCAGCTCACCTTCGGACAGGGGAAGCAATGAGCAGTTCTTC
.,TRBV2,TRBJ1-4,.,CASVFQGGANEKLFF,TGTGCCAGCGTTTTTCAAGGGGGAGCTAATGAAAAACTGTTTTTT
.,TRBV4-3,TRBJ2-3,.,CASSQDGGPNIDTQYF,TGCGCCAGCAGCCAAGACGGGGGTCCGAATATAGATACGCAGTATTTT
.,TRBV9,TRBJ2-5,.,CASSPSGETQYF,TGTGCCAGCAGCCCCTCAGGAGAGACCCAGTACTTC
.,TRBV25-1,TRBJ1-2,.,CASSGGGLYGYTF,TGTGCCAGCAGTGGCGGCGGACTCTATGGCTACACCTTC
.,TRBV3-1/TRBV3-2,TRBJ2-2,.,CASSQASVTAYTGELFF,TGTGCCAGCAGCCAAGCTAGTGTGACTGCTTACACCGGGGAGCTGTTTTTT
.,TRBV4-3,TRBJ2-1,TRBD1,CASSQSTRTGPLGEQFF,TGCGCCAGCAGCCAATCGACCCGGACAGGCCCGTTGGGTGAGCAGTTCTTC
.,TRBV4-3,TRBJ1-1,.,CASSQMDRNTEAFF,TGCGCCAGCAGCCAGATGGACAGGAACACTGAAGCTTTCTTT
.,TRBV11-2,TRBJ2-3,TRBD2,CASSLARGGDTQYF,TGTGCCAGCAGCTTAGCTCGGGGGGGAGATACGCAGTATTTT
.,TRBV9,TRBJ2-1,.,CASSVEWQGPYNEQFF,TGTGCCAGCAGCGTAGAGTGGCAGGGGCCCTACAATGAGCAGTTCTTC
.,TRBV25-1,TRBJ2-2,.,CASMGRGNTGELFF,TGTGCCAGCATGGGTAGGGGGAACACCGGGGAGCTGTTTTTT